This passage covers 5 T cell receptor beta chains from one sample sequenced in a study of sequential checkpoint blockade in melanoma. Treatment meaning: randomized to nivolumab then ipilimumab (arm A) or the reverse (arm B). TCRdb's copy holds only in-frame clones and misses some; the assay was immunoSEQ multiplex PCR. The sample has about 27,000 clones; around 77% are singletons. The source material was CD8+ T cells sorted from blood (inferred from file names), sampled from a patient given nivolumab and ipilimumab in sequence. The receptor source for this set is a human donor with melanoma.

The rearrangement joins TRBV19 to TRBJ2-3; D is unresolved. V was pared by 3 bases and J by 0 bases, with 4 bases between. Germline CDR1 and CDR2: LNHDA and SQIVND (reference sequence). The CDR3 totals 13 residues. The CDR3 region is CASSMTSTDTQYF. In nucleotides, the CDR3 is TGTGCCAGTAGTATGACTAGCACAGATACGCAGTATTTT.

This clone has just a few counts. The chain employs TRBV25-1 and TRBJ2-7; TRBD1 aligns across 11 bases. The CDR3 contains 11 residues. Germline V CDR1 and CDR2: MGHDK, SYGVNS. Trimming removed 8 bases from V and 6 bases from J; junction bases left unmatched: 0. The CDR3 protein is CASGTGGEQYF. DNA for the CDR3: TGTGCCAGCGGGACAGGGGGCGAGCAGTACTTC.

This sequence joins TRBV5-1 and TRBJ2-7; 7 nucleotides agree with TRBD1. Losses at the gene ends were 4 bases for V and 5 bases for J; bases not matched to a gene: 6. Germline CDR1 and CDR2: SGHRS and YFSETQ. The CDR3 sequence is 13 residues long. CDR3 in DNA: TGCGCCAGCAGCCGGGACAGTTCCCACGAGCAGTACTTC. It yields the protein CASSRDSSHEQYF.

The CDR3 nucleotides read TGTGCCTGGAGTGTGGGACAGGGGGCCGGGGAGCTGTTTTTT. Translation: CAWSVGQGAGELFF. This chain uses TRBV30 with TRBJ2-2; 11 nucleotides agree with TRBD1. V was clipped by 0 bases and J by 6 bases; unmatched bases: 0. The CDR3 is 14 amino acids. The germline CDR1 and CDR2 sequences are GTSNPN and SVGIG (reference sequence).

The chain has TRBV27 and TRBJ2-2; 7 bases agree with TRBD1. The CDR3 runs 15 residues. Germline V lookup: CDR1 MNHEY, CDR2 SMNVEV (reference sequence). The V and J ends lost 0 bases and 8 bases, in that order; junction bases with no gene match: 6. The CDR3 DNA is TGTGCCAGCAGTTTATCGACGACAGGGAAGGGGGAGCTGTTTTTT. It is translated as CASSLSTTGKGELFF.